The clone carrying this TCR beta chain was counted at least ten times. Its target is not known. The time point: longitudinal time-point 3. The healthy controls volunteered at a blood bank in Maryland, USA. Synthesis of cDNA was carried out by template-switch 5'RACE. The reaction used 10-nucleotide random UMIs. Each CDR3 protein is one row after TCRdb ran MiXCR on the 5' RACE reads. The data hold about 45,000 distinct CDR3 sequences, with around an eighth observed a single time. The J segment lost 7 bases and the V segment lost 4 bases, leaving 11 bases of the junction unmatched. Germline-derived CDR1 and CDR2 are SQVTM and ANQGSEA. The CDR3 sequence is 14 residues long. These data originate in a study of neurological immune-mediated disorders. Points from the study as a whole: The most TCR clonal expansion was seen in HTLV-1-associated myelopathy, and the least was seen in multiple sclerosis, which fell below healthy controls.

J is TRBJ1-2 and V is TRBV29-1; 8 bases fit TRBD1. Sequenced: PBMCs. This receptor was obtained from a man aged 25 to 40 in good health. CDR3: CSVVVLTGTGGYTF. The CDR3, as DNA: TGCAGCGTTGTTGTTCTCACAGGGACAGGTGGCTACACCTTC.